The entry below describes one TCR beta chain. The source of the sample is a study of T cell changes during pregnancy in multiple sclerosis. This CDR3 spans 14 amino acids. Germline CDR1 is LNHDA and CDR2 is SQIVND (reference sequence). V was cut by 4 bases and J by 3 bases, with 10 bases left in between. Only in-frame clones appear in the TCRdb table, and some are missing; sequencing was by immunoSEQ multiplex PCR. The table includes roughly 40,000 clones, approximately 85% detected once. This sequence joins TRBV19 and TRBJ1-5; no clear D gene. This specimen was CD4+ T cells from peripheral blood mononuclear cells, taken before pregnancy. This clonotype was obtained from a female donor with multiple sclerosis, enrolled in a pregnancy study. The DNA of the CDR3 is TGTGCCAGTAGTACCGACAAGGACAATCAGCCCCAGCATTTT. It specifies CASSTDKDNQPQHF.